The 22 T cell receptor beta chains below all came from one sample that was sequenced in a study of response to subunit inactivated influenza vaccine. A single record per CDR3 protein comes from TCRdb applying MiXCR to the RT-PCR reads. The sample lists about 480,000 distinct CDR3 sequences, 9.5% to 13% occurring once. Sequenced here: PBMCs from blood, sampled roughly 47 days after vaccination. Source of these receptors: a man aged 50 to 60 who received an inactivated influenza vaccine.

This clonotype was seen only a few times. This chain uses TRBV12-3 or TRBV12-4 with TRBJ1-2; 9 nucleotides match TRBD1. V lost 6 bases, J lost 2 bases, and 4 bases stayed unmatched. The CDR3 spans 14 residues. DNA of the CDR3: TGTGCCAGCAGGGAAGGGACAGGGAACTATGGCTACACCTTC. This encodes CASREGTGNYGYTF.

This clonotype was observed at least ten times. The CDR3 DNA is TGTGCCAGCAGCTTGTGGGTAGAGCTTTGGCGGACAGGGAACGAGCAGTACTTC. Translating it yields CASSLWVELWRTGNEQYF. The chain carries TRBV5-5 and TRBJ2-7; 8 bases are a match to TRBD1. There are 18 residues in the CDR3. With V trimmed by 1 base and J by 5 bases, 17 bases remained unmatched. Germline V gene sequence: CDR1 SGHKS, CDR2 YYEKEE (reference sequence).

On this clonotype: A much larger clone lies one base from this, so it may be a read error. This chain uses TRBV7-2 with TRBJ2-1; perhaps TRBD1 as D (5 bases). This CDR3 spans 11 amino acids. V lost 3 bases and J 9 bases, leaving 6 bases between the germline ends. CDR1 and CDR2 (germline): SGHTA, FQGNSA. This chain's CDR3 is CASSFQGEQFF. The CDR3 nucleotides read TGTGCCAGCAGCTTCCAGGGTGAGCAGTTCTTC.

The V and J genes are TRBV5-5 and TRBJ2-1; a weak D match, TRBD1 (7 bases). The germline gives CDR1 SGHKS, CDR2 YYEKEE (reference sequence). The CDR3 totals 15 residues. V lost 0 bases and J lost 8, with 15 bases in between. CDR3 region: CASSLGGTARYEQFF. Written as DNA, the CDR3 is TGTGCCAGCAGCTTGGGCGGGACAGCTAGGTATGAGCAGTTCTTC.

The V call is TRBV4-2, the J call TRBJ2-2; D gene unclear. The CDR3 runs to 14 residues. Trimming shortened V by 0 bases and J by 10 bases, and 12 bases separated the two germline ends. Germline loops: CDR1 LGHNA, CDR2 YNFKEQ. For the CDR3, the DNA is TGTGCCAGCAGCCAAGATCCCCCCCCGTTGGAGCTGTTTTTT. It specifies CASSQDPPPLELFF.

This clonotype came up a few times. The chain carries TRBV7-6 and TRBJ2-1; D remains unclear. This CDR3 comprises 17 residues. Deletions cut 4 bases from V and 9 bases from J, with 25 bases between. Looked up from germline, CDR1 is SGHVS and CDR2 is FNYEAQ. CDR3 protein: CASSYSPESEFAAEQFF. The CDR3 DNA is TGTGCCAGCAGCTACTCTCCCGAAAGCGAGTTTGCGGCTGAGCAGTTCTTC.

There are a few counts of this clonotype. As DNA, the CDR3 is TGTGCCTGGCGTGGACAGGGGGCTTACGAGCAGTACTTC. This encodes CAWRGQGAYEQYF. The chain combines TRBV30 with TRBJ2-7; 11 bases are shared with TRBD1. The germline V gene encodes CDR1 GTSNPN and CDR2 SVGIG (reference sequence). CDR3 length equals 13 residues. The trim removed 5 bases at V and 4 bases at J, leaving 4 bases unmatched.

This clonotype has at least ten counts. The V call is TRBV9, the J call TRBJ2-1; D tentatively fits TRBD1 or TRBD2 (6 bases each). Trimming pared 0 bases from V and 6 bases from J, leaving 16 bases between. This CDR3 is 16 amino acids long. Per germline, CDR1 SGDLS and CDR2 YYNGEE. CDR3 coding DNA: TGTGCCAGCAGCGTAGATTACGGGGGCACGGGCAATGAGCAGTTCTTC. This gives the protein CASSVDYGGTGNEQFF.

This clonotype was found a few times. The gene calls are TRBV7-2 and TRBJ2-2, with TRBD2 as a possible D gene (7 bases). The length of the CDR3 is 17 residues. The germline CDR1 and CDR2 sequences are SGHTA and FQGNSA. Between the trimmed V and J ends, which lost 1 base and 7 bases, there was a span of 19 bases. The CDR3 is CASSLGRGGRGGGELFF. The DNA for the CDR3 is TGTGCCAGCAGCTTAGGAAGGGGGGGCCGAGGTGGCGGGGAGCTGTTTTTT. The whole variable domain, remainder taken from reference TRBV7-2 and TRBJ2-2, is GAGVSQSPSNKVTEKGKDVELRCDPISGHTALYWYRQSLGQGLEFLIYFQGNSAPDKSGLPSDRFSAERTGGSVSTLTIQRTQQEDSAVYLCASSLGRGGRGGGELFFGEGSRLTVL.

There are a few counts of this clonotype. This chain connects TRBV12-3 or TRBV12-4 to TRBJ2-1; D is perhaps TRBD2 (5 bases). This CDR3 is built from 14 residues. Trimming took 0 bases from V and 7 from J, leaving 10 bases between them. The CDR3 nucleotides read TGTGCCAGCAGTTTAGCGCCTAGCCTAAATGAGCAGTTCTTC. It specifies CASSLAPSLNEQFF.

This clonotype was found many times. The chain has TRBV12-3 or TRBV12-4 and TRBJ2-2; D is unresolved. This CDR3 has 14 amino acids. Trimming pared 7 bases from V and 4 bases from J, leaving 13 bases between. The CDR3 here is CASTLWQTTGELFF. The CDR3 region has the DNA TGTGCCAGCACCCTCTGGCAGACCACCGGGGAGCTGTTTTTT.

In this sample, this clonotype turned up a few times. The rearrangement joins TRBV5-1 to TRBJ2-7, with D hard to call. Trimming left V 0 bases short and J 5 bases short, with 12 bases between. This CDR3 has 14 residues. Germline values: CDR1 SGHRS, CDR2 YFSETQ. The CDR3: CASSLVYLKDEQYF. CDR3 bases: TGCGCCAGCAGCTTGGTGTACCTCAAGGACGAGCAGTACTTC. The full variable domain, in which reference TRBV5-1 and TRBJ2-7 provide the parts outside the CDR3, is KAGVTQTPRYLIKTRGQQVTLSCSPISGHRSVSWYQQTPGQGLQFLFEYFSETQRNKGNFPGRFSGRQFSNSRSEMNVSTLELGDSALYLCASSLVYLKDEQYFGPGTRLTVT.

The chain is built from TRBV29-1 and TRBJ1-2; D uncertain. Germline V gives CDR1 SQVTM, CDR2 ANQGSEA. V was shortened by 0 bases and J by 5 bases, with 13 bases between the two germline ends. The CDR3 spans 14 residues. The CDR3 is CSVEDFGIGYGYTF. As DNA, the CDR3 is TGCAGCGTTGAAGATTTCGGGATAGGTTATGGCTACACCTTC.

This clonotype has just a few counts. The chain combines TRBV7-9 with TRBJ2-7; 11 nucleotides line up with TRBD1. The CDR3 runs 16 residues. Per germline, CDR1 SEHNR and CDR2 FQNEAQ (reference sequence). J gave up 2 bases and V 4 bases, and 7 bases lay outside the gene matches. Written as DNA, the CDR3 is TGTGCCAGCAGCTACCGTAGGGACAGGGGGGCCTACGAGCAGTACTTC. Translated: CASSYRRDRGAYEQYF.

The chain is built from TRBV20-1 and TRBJ1-1; no firm D call. CDR1 DFQATT and CDR2 SNEGSKA come from the germline V gene (reference sequence). The length of the CDR3 is 9 residues. The ends were cut back, 8 bases at V and 10 bases at J, with 11 bases in the middle. For the CDR3, the DNA is TGCAGTCTACCATTGATAGCTTTCTTT. Protein sequence: CSLPLIAFF.

The V gene is TRBV11-2, the J gene TRBJ1-2; 8 nucleotides align to TRBD1. CDR1 is SGHAT, CDR2 FQNNGV, per germline. There are 16 residues in the CDR3. V shed 6 bases, J shed 7 bases, and the junction held 16 bases outside the gene matches. This CDR3 is CASSSIGGDRSSGYTF. As DNA, the CDR3 is TGTGCCAGCAGTTCCATCGGGGGGGACAGGTCAAGTGGCTACACCTTC.

The chain is built from TRBV7-2 and TRBJ1-2; D gene ambiguous. Per germline, CDR1 SGHTA and CDR2 FQGNSA. The CDR3 runs to 11 residues. V lost 1 base and J lost 14, with 11 bases in between. CDR3 nucleotides: TGTGCCAGCAGCTTAGGCGCAGGAAAAACCTTC. Its translation: CASSLGAGKTF.

The rearrangement links TRBV20-1 to TRBJ2-3, with D unclear. The CDR3 length is 14 residues. Trimming took off 3 bases at V and 4 bases at J, with 14 bases between the two ends. Germline CDR1 reads DFQATT; CDR2 reads SNEGSKA (reference sequence). CDR3 region: CSASLNARSDTQYF. The CDR3 region has the DNA TGCAGTGCTAGTCTAAATGCCAGGTCAGATACGCAGTATTTT.

The chain links TRBV7-2 to TRBJ1-3; no firm D call. V lost 3 bases and J lost 0, with 9 bases in between. Germline CDR1 reads SGHTA; CDR2 reads FQGNSA. This CDR3 has 15 amino acids. The DNA for the CDR3 is TGTGCCAGCAGCTTCCTGGTGCGCTCTGGAAACACCATATATTTT. Protein: CASSFLVRSGNTIYF.

The chain couples TRBV7-2 to TRBJ2-7, with D unresolved. Germline CDR1 reads SGHTA; CDR2 reads FQGNSA. The CDR3 runs 13 residues. The germline V and J ends were trimmed by 1 base and 0 bases, with 4 bases remaining between them. CDR3 nucleotides: TGTGCCAGCAGCTTAGTCTGCTCCTACGAGCAGTACTTC. Amino acid sequence: CASSLVCSYEQYF.

This clonotype has a count of ten or more. The chain combines TRBV12-3 or TRBV12-4 with TRBJ2-5; D perhaps matches TRBD1 (5 bases). The CDR3 is made up of 15 amino acids. The V end was cut by 1 base, the J end by 2 bases, with 11 bases between. CDR3: CASSLVLGHQETQYF. CDR3 coding DNA: TGTGCCAGCAGTTTAGTTTTAGGACATCAAGAGACCCAGTACTTC.

The CDR3 loop is CASSLAGGVASQYNEQFF. The DNA of the CDR3 is TGTGCCAGCAGCTTAGCAGGTGGAGTAGCGTCCCAGTACAATGAGCAGTTCTTC. The chain is built from TRBV7-8 and TRBJ2-1, with a tentative D call TRBD2 (5 bases). V was pared by 0 bases and J by 4 bases, with 19 bases between. Looked up from germline, CDR1 is SGHVS and CDR2 is FQNEAQ. This CDR3 contains 18 residues.